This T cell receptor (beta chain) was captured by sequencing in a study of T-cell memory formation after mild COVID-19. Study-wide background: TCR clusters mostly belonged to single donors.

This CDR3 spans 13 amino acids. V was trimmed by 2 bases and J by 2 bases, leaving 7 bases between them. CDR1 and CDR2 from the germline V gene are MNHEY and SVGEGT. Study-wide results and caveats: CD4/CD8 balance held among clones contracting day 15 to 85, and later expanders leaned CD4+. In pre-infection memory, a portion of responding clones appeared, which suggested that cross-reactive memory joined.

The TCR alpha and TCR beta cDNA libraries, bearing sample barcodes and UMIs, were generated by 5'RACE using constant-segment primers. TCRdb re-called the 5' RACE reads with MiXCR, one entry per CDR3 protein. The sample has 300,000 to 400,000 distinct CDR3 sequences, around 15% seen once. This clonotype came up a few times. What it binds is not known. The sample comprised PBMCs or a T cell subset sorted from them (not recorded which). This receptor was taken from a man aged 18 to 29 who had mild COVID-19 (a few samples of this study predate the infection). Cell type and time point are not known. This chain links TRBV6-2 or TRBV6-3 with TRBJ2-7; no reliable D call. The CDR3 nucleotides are TGTGCCAGCAGTTACCTAGAAACCTACGAGCAGTACTTC. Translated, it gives CASSYLETYEQYF.